This record looks at one TCR beta chain sequence and its context. Its antigen remains undetermined. It has no much larger one-base neighbor in the sample; base qualities were not kept. This record belongs to a study of shared clonotypes between healthy human individuals (dated by TCRdb to the early 2020s). Study-wide context: A few men and two women, aged 18 to 49 years, made up the cohort. For each donor, three plates each were used for CD4 naive and CD4 memory, two plates were used for CD8 naive, and one plate was used for CD8 memory. The study deeply sequenced blood TCR repertoires of five healthy adults to estimate repertoire size and the extent of clonotype sharing between individuals. To increase sequencing depth and limit assay-specific biases, different laboratories used diverse techniques to prepare libraries and sequence TCR repertoires. Each donor's leukapheresis produced roughly between about 0.9 and 9.5 billion PBMCs. Paper-wide results and their limitations: Across a handful of donors, around 5% of naive CD4, 3.5% of naive CD8, roughly 2.2% of memory CD4, and under 0.45% of memory CD8 clonotypes were shared. Clonotypes shared by all four sorted-subset donors showed higher generation probabilities than non-shared clonotypes. Pairwise subsampling led to the expectation that sequencing depth would affect the degree of clonotype sharing among donors. Rarefaction of sorted-subset datasets indicated incomplete sequencing despite the large sequencing depth. The genetic and exposure-history diversity represented was limited by the small number of donors. Naive subsets generally had larger estimated clonotype richness than memory subsets did. Sampling was restricted to blood, and TCR repertoires in tissue are likely to differ from TCR repertoires in blood.

CDR1 and CDR2 (SEHNR, FQNEAQ) derive from the germline V gene (reference sequence). After removal of 7 bases from V and 9 bases from J, the junction retains 9 bases not matched to a gene. Measured from the cysteine to the phenylalanine, the CDR3 is 14 residues long. Only the CDR3 DNA stays, 42 bases, in frame from base 1. The donors were healthy, HIV-negative adults who had no recently reported acute infections or vaccinations. Only Caucasian adults living in Nashville, Tennessee, USA were represented among the donors. CD8 memory samples combined magnetically selected CD45RO+ cells with CCR7-negative CD45RA+ effector memory (TemRA) cells. After blood collection by leukapheresis, PBMCs were isolated using Ficoll-Histopaque density gradient centrifugation and then cryopreserved in the vapor phase of liquid nitrogen. Analytical flow cytometry was used to check the purity and quantity of each magnetically sorted T cell population. Genomic DNA was isolated from every sorted fraction and measured by UV absorbance on a Nanodrop 2000c.

TCR CDR3 regions were amplified from genomic DNA by multiplex PCR using the deep immunoSEQ assay. Genomic DNA extracted from each cell subset was distributed evenly over all wells of several immunoSEQ 96-well plates, and each plate served as one replicate. For sorted subsets, approximately 210 ng genomic DNA, equal to about 30,000 T cell genomes, was loaded into each replicate PCR. Purified libraries were quantified with a Qubit 3.0 fluorometer, sized on a Bioanalyzer 2100, and re-quantified with the KAPA Library Quantification kit. Every immunoSEQ 96-well plate was sequenced on a separate single-read 150-cycle Illumina NextSeq 550 flow cell. Per the source publication's procedure: Because the immunoSEQ output included only junctional sequences and no quality scores, the filtering could not be the same as the filtering used for full-length reads. To assign V/J genes and CDR3, sequences were annotated using PyIR, a Python wrapper for IgBLAST v1.9, with IMGT germline references. Reads were filtered out if the reads had weak V/J assignments (E-value above 1e-6), no CDR3, stop codons, out-of-frame junctions, or ambiguous translated residues. V3J clonotypes were defined as sequences sharing an identical inferred V gene, J gene, and CDR3 amino acid sequence. The percentage overlap between two repertoires was calculated by dividing the number of shared unique clonotypes by the size of the smaller repertoire. Richness of each repertoire was evaluated using RTK rarefaction, the Chao1 estimator, and Recon v2.1 estimates of unobserved clonotypes. For all TCRbeta clonotypes obtained by the gDNA method from several donors, generation probabilities were computed with OLGA. TCRdb took over this immuneACCESS table, retaining in-frame rearrangements with V and J assigned. Such tables are incomplete; in checked studies, under half of the missing clones stem from an unresolved V gene, and the remainder is unexplained. For V, J and clone size, that table is used; D and trimming come from the DNA. In this sample the table shows roughly 660,000 clones, less than 95% of which occur a single time. The top ten constitute about 33% of the sample.

Sequenced sample: memory CD8+ T cells from PBMCs. The sample's cell subset or site label is to be understood as: CD45RO+ cells pooled with CCR7-negative TemRA cells. The rearrangement combines TRBV7-9 with TRBJ2-1, with 10 junctional bases fitting TRBD2. The source is a man between 18 and 29 years old in good health. Some clones in this sample may be carry-over from other donors' samples. The CDR3 protein is CASTSGRARGEQFF. In nucleotide form, the sequence is TGTGCCAGCACGAGCGGGAGGGCCCGCGGTGAGCAGTTCTTC.